A selection of T cell receptor beta chains follows, all from one sample in a study of CD8 T cells in Susac syndrome. Each CDR3 protein gets one entry after TCRdb re-called the immunoSEQ multiplex PCR reads with MiXCR. The table includes about 210,000 distinct CDR3 sequences, approximately 94% detected once. Sample: CD4+ T cells from PBMCs. These receptors originate from a human donor with Susac syndrome. CDR3s include the opening cysteine and the closing phenylalanine or tryptophan. A D gene is named only where the DNA matches it firmly. Rows may omit the clone size; those that give it use once, few, many or a size class.

v_call: TRBV2; d_call: NA; clone_size: once; j_call: TRBJ2-6; cdr3_aa: CASSEAVGFRPGANVLTF; cdr3_nt: TGTGCCAGCAGTGAAGCCGTAGGTTTCCGACCTGGGGCCAACGTCCTGACTTTC
v_call: TRBV10-2; d_call: TRBD1; clone_size: NA; j_call: TRBJ2-7; cdr3_aa: CASRGQGRSYEQYF; cdr3_nt: TGCGCCAGCCGGGGACAGGGACGCTCCTACGAGCAGTACTTC
v_call: TRBV15; d_call: NA; clone_size: few; j_call: TRBJ2-7; cdr3_aa: CATSRVEGDSYEQYF; cdr3_nt: TGTGCCACCAGCAGAGTAGAAGGGGATTCCTACGAGCAGTACTTC
v_call: TRBV30; d_call: NA; clone_size: NA; j_call: TRBJ2-5; cdr3_aa: CAWSPSGAETQYF; cdr3_nt: TGTGCCTGGAGTCCCTCGGGTGCGGAGACCCAGTACTTC
v_call: TRBV6-2/TRBV6-3; d_call: NA; clone_size: NA; j_call: TRBJ2-7; cdr3_aa: CASRWGSYEQYF; cdr3_nt: TGTGCCAGCAGATGGGGCTCCTACGAGCAGTACTTC
v_call: TRBV4-1; d_call: NA; clone_size: NA; j_call: TRBJ1-4; cdr3_aa: CASSQDKGNEKLFF; cdr3_nt: TGCGCCAGCAGCCAAGATAAGGGTAATGAAAAACTGTTTTTT
v_call: TRBV6-2/TRBV6-3; d_call: NA; clone_size: NA; j_call: TRBJ2-6; cdr3_aa: CASTPSPADTGANVLTF; cdr3_nt: TGTGCCAGCACCCCTTCCCCTGCGGACACTGGGGCCAACGTCCTGACTTTC
v_call: TRBV9; d_call: NA; clone_size: NA; j_call: TRBJ1-2; cdr3_aa: CASSVDYVDGYTF; cdr3_nt: TGTGCCAGCAGCGTAGATTATGTAGATGGCTACACCTTC
v_call: TRBV3-1; d_call: NA; clone_size: NA; j_call: TRBJ1-1; cdr3_aa: CASSQAQPMNTEAFF; cdr3_nt: TGTGCCAGCAGCCAAGCTCAGCCAATGAACACTGAAGCTTTCTTT
v_call: TRBV9; d_call: TRBD1; clone_size: NA; j_call: TRBJ1-2; cdr3_aa: CASSASTGATNYGYTF; cdr3_nt: TGTGCCAGCAGCGCCTCCACAGGGGCCACTAACTATGGCTACACCTTC
v_call: TRBV30; d_call: TRBD1; clone_size: NA; j_call: TRBJ2-5; cdr3_aa: CAWSPGQAGQETQYF; cdr3_nt: TGTGCCTGGAGTCCCGGACAGGCCGGCCAAGAGACCCAGTACTTC
v_call: TRBV4-1; d_call: TRBD1; clone_size: NA; j_call: TRBJ2-1; cdr3_aa: CASSQEVTGGPYNEQFF; cdr3_nt: TGCGCCAGCAGCCAAGAAGTGACAGGGGGCCCCTACAATGAGCAGTTCTTC
v_call: TRBV25-1; d_call: NA; clone_size: few; j_call: TRBJ1-2; cdr3_aa: CASSGQLYGYTF; cdr3_nt: TGTGCCAGCAGTGGACAGCTCTATGGCTACACCTTC
v_call: TRBV7-9; d_call: NA; clone_size: NA; j_call: TRBJ1-1; cdr3_aa: CASTLQGVHTEAFF; cdr3_nt: TGTGCCAGCACTCTTCAGGGAGTACACACTGAAGCTTTCTTT
v_call: TRBV7-2; d_call: NA; clone_size: NA; j_call: TRBJ2-2; cdr3_aa: CASSLASEPGTGELFF; cdr3_nt: TGTGCCAGCAGCTTAGCTTCAGAGCCGGGGACCGGGGAGCTGTTTTTT
v_call: TRBV29-1; d_call: NA; clone_size: NA; j_call: TRBJ1-4; cdr3_aa: CSVEETSSSNEKLFF; cdr3_nt: TGCAGCGTTGAAGAAACAAGTTCCTCTAATGAAAAACTGTTTTTT
v_call: TRBV19; d_call: NA; clone_size: NA; j_call: TRBJ2-7; cdr3_aa: CASSLWETAAPYEQYF; cdr3_nt: TGTGCCAGTAGCTTATGGGAGACAGCGGCTCCCTACGAGCAGTACTTC
v_call: TRBV25-1; d_call: TRBD1; clone_size: NA; j_call: TRBJ2-7; cdr3_aa: CASTRQGYEQYF; cdr3_nt: TGTGCCAGCACTCGACAGGGCTACGAGCAGTACTTC
v_call: TRBV7-9; d_call: TRBD1; clone_size: NA; j_call: TRBJ1-2; cdr3_aa: CASSSDRENYGYTF; cdr3_nt: TGTGCCAGCAGCTCCGACAGGGAAAACTATGGCTACACCTTC
v_call: TRBV30; d_call: NA; clone_size: NA; j_call: TRBJ1-2; cdr3_aa: CAWTGSSYGYTF; cdr3_nt: TGTGCCTGGACAGGGAGCAGCTATGGCTACACCTTC
v_call: TRBV6-5; d_call: NA; clone_size: NA; j_call: TRBJ2-6; cdr3_aa: CASSQPGAGANVLTF; cdr3_nt: TGTGCCAGCAGTCAGCCAGGGGCTGGGGCCAACGTCCTGACTTTC
v_call: TRBV28; d_call: TRBD1; clone_size: NA; j_call: TRBJ1-5; cdr3_aa: CASTMTSGDSLNQPQHF; cdr3_nt: TGTGCCAGCACCATGACCTCCGGGGACAGCCTCAATCAGCCCCAGCATTTT
v_call: TRBV14; d_call: NA; clone_size: NA; j_call: TRBJ2-6; cdr3_aa: CASSQRAGISGANVLTF; cdr3_nt: TGTGCCAGCAGCCAAAGGGCAGGGATCTCTGGGGCCAACGTCCTGACTTTC
v_call: TRBV20-1; d_call: NA; clone_size: NA; j_call: TRBJ1-4; cdr3_aa: CSATQGSNEKLFF; cdr3_nt: TGCAGTGCTACCCAGGGGTCTAATGAAAAACTGTTTTTT
v_call: TRBV20-1; d_call: NA; clone_size: NA; j_call: TRBJ2-5; cdr3_aa: CSALGDKGQETQYF; cdr3_nt: TGCAGTGCTCTTGGGGACAAGGGCCAAGAGACCCAGTACTTC
v_call: TRBV30; d_call: NA; clone_size: NA; j_call: TRBJ1-2; cdr3_aa: CASRELDGYTF; cdr3_nt: TGTGCCTCTAGGGAGCTCGATGGCTACACCTTC
v_call: TRBV18; d_call: TRBD1; clone_size: NA; j_call: TRBJ2-2; cdr3_aa: CASRDRVPTGELFF; cdr3_nt: TGTGCCAGCCGAGACAGGGTACCTACCGGGGAGCTGTTTTTT
v_call: TRBV20-1; d_call: NA; clone_size: NA; j_call: TRBJ2-4; cdr3_aa: CSARTDEAKNIQYF; cdr3_nt: TGCAGTGCTCGGACAGATGAAGCCAAAAACATTCAGTACTTC
v_call: TRBV6-5; d_call: TRBD1; clone_size: NA; j_call: TRBJ2-7; cdr3_aa: CASRASGGRGEQYF; cdr3_nt: TGTGCCAGCAGGGCGTCAGGGGGAAGAGGTGAGCAGTACTTC
v_call: TRBV10-3; d_call: NA; clone_size: NA; j_call: TRBJ2-5; cdr3_aa: CAISEGGETQYF; cdr3_nt: TGTGCCATCAGTGAAGGGGGGGAGACCCAGTACTTC
v_call: TRBV24-1; d_call: NA; clone_size: NA; j_call: TRBJ2-7; cdr3_aa: CATSRAPSYEQYF; cdr3_nt: TGTGCCACCAGTAGAGCTCCATCCTACGAGCAGTACTTC
v_call: TRBV21-1; d_call: NA; clone_size: NA; j_call: TRBJ2-1; cdr3_aa: CASLGGSEQFF; cdr3_nt: TGTGCCAGCCTGGGGGGGAGTGAGCAGTTCTTC
v_call: TRBV11-2; d_call: NA; clone_size: NA; j_call: TRBJ2-7; cdr3_aa: CASSSNALLYEQYF; cdr3_nt: TGTGCCAGCAGCTCAAATGCCCTGTTATACGAGCAGTACTTC
v_call: TRBV21-1; d_call: NA; clone_size: NA; j_call: TRBJ2-6; cdr3_aa: CASSPTGTPVSGANVLTF; cdr3_nt: TGTGCCAGCAGTCCTACCGGGACACCCGTCTCTGGGGCCAACGTCCTGACTTTC
v_call: TRBV10-3; d_call: NA; clone_size: once; j_call: TRBJ1-1; cdr3_aa: CAISVLERDTEAFF; cdr3_nt: TGTGCCATCAGTGTTCTAGAGAGGGACACTGAAGCTTTCTTT
v_call: TRBV20-1; d_call: TRBD1; clone_size: once; j_call: TRBJ2-3; cdr3_aa: CSARAHGTGGFTDTQYF; cdr3_nt: TGCAGTGCTAGAGCCCATGGGACAGGAGGTTTCACAGATACGCAGTATTTT
v_call: TRBV29-1; d_call: NA; clone_size: NA; j_call: TRBJ2-7; cdr3_aa: CSVASGYEQYF; cdr3_nt: TGCAGCGTTGCATCGGGCTACGAGCAGTACTTC
v_call: TRBV20-1; d_call: TRBD1; clone_size: NA; j_call: TRBJ2-6; cdr3_aa: CSAYGTGGAGANVLTF; cdr3_nt: TGCAGTGCGTACGGGACAGGGGGCGCCGGGGCCAACGTCCTGACTTTC
v_call: TRBV14; d_call: NA; clone_size: NA; j_call: TRBJ1-2; cdr3_aa: CASSPDRNYGYTF; cdr3_nt: TGTGCCAGCAGCCCCGACAGGAACTATGGCTACACCTTC
v_call: TRBV6-2/TRBV6-3; d_call: NA; clone_size: NA; j_call: TRBJ1-2; cdr3_aa: CASSYSSGGYTF; cdr3_nt: TGTGCCAGCAGTTACTCGTCAGGGGGCTACACCTTC
v_call: TRBV20-1; d_call: TRBD1; clone_size: NA; j_call: TRBJ1-3; cdr3_aa: CSAGTASGNTIYF; cdr3_nt: TGCAGTGCTGGGACAGCCTCTGGAAACACCATATATTTT